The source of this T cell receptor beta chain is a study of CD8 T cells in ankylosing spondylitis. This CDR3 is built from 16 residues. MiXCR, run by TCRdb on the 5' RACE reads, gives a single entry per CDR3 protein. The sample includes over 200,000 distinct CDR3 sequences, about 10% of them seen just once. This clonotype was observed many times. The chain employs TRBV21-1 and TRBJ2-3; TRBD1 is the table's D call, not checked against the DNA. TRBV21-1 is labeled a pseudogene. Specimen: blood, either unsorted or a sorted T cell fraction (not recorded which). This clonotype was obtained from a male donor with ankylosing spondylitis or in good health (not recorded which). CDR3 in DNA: TGTGCCAGCAGCCCCAGGCGGGACAACAGCACAGATACGCAGTATTTT. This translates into CASSPRRDNSTDTQYF.